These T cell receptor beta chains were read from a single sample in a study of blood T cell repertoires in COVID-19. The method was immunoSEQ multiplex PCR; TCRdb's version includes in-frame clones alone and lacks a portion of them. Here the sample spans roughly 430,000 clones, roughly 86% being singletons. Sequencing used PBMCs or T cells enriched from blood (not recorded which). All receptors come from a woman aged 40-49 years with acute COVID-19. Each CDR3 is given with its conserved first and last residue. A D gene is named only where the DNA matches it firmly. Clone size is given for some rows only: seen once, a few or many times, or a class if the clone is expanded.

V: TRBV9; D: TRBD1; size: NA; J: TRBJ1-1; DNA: TGTGCCAGCAGCCCCGGGACAGGGACGAACACTGAAGCTTTCTTT; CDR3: CASSPGTGTNTEAFF
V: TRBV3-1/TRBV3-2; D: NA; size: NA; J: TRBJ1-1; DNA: TGTGCCAGCAGCCCTGGAGGGGAGATGAACACTGAAGCTTTCTTT; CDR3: CASSPGGEMNTEAFF
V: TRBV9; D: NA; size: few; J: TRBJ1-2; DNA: TGTGCCAGCAGCGTAGCACAGGTTGGCGACTATGGCTACACCTTC; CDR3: CASSVAQVGDYGYTF
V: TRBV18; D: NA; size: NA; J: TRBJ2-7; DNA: TGTGCCAGCTCAAGCCGGGTGGACAACGAGCAGTACTTC; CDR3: CASSSRVDNEQYF
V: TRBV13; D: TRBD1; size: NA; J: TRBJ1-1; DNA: TGTGCCAGCAGCCCCAGGGACAGGGATGACACTGAAGCTTTCTTT; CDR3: CASSPRDRDDTEAFF
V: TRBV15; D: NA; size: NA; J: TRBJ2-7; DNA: TGTGCCACCAGCAGAGACGTTGGGGACACCCCCTACGAGCAGTACTTC; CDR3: CATSRDVGDTPYEQYF
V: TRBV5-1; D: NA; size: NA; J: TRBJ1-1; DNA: TGCGCCAGCAGCTCCCGGGAAGGGGGAAACACTGAAGCTTTCTTT; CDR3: CASSSREGGNTEAFF
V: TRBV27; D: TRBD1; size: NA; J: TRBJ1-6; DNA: TGTGCCAGCAGCCCTAGGGGGCCCGGGACACCCCTCCACTTT; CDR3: CASSPRGPGTPLHF
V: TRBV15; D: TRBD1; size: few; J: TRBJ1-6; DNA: TGTGCCACCAGCCGGGACAGATATAATTCACCCCTCCACTTT; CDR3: CATSRDRYNSPLHF
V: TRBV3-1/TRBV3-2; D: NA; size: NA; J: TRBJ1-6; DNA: TGTGCCAGCAGCCAACAGGGATCTTCACCCCTCCACTTT; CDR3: CASSQQGSSPLHF
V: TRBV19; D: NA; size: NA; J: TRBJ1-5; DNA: TGTGCCAGTAGCGGGGTGCGTGTTCAGCCCCAGCATTTT; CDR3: CASSGVRVQPQHF
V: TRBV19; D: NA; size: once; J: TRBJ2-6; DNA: TGTGCCAGTAGTATAGCGGGGAGCTCTGGGGCCAACGTCCTGACTTTC; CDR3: CASSIAGSSGANVLTF
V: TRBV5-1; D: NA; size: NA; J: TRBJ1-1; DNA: TGCGCCAGCAGCGGCCCAAACACTGAAGCTTTCTTT; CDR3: CASSGPNTEAFF
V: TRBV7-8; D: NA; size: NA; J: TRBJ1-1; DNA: TGTGCCAGCAGCTTAGCGCACACGACTGAAGCTTTCTTT; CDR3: CASSLAHTTEAFF
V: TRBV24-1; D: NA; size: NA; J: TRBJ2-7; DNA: TGTGCCACCAGTGAATGCGACAGGAGCTCCTACGAGCAGTACTTC; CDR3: CATSECDRSSYEQYF
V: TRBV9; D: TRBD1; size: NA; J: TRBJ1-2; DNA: TGTGCCAGCAGCCTAGGGACAGGGAATGGCTACACCTTC; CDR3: CASSLGTGNGYTF
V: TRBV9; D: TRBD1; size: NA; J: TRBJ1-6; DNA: TGTGCCAGCAGCGCCCAGACAGGGGGCAAAGATTCACCCCTCCACTTT; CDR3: CASSAQTGGKDSPLHF
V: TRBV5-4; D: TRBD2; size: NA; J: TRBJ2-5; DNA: TGTGCCAGCAGCACCCCCAGCGGGGGGCGAGAGACCCAGTACTTC; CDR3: CASSTPSGGRETQYF
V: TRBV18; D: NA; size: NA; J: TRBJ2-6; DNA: TGTGCCAGCTCACCAGTGGCCCCCCAGGGCCCCGAATCACCCTCTGGGGCCAACGTCCTGACTTTC; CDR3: CASSPVAPQGPESPSGANVLTF
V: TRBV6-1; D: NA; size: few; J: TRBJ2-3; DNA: TGTGCCAGCAGTGAAGCTTCATCTATTGGGAGGCAGTATTTT; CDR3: CASSEASSIGRQYF
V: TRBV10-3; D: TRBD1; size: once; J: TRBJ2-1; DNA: TGTGCCACCTTAGGACAGGGGTGGGATGAGCAGTTCTTC; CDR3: CATLGQGWDEQFF
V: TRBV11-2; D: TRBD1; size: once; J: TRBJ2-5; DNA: TGTGCCAGCAGCTTAGGGGGACAGAGTCGAGAGACCCAGTACTTC; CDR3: CASSLGGQSRETQYF
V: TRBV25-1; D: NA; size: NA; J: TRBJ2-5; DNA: TGTGCCAGCAGTGAATCTCTAGGGGTTGAGACCCAGTACTTC; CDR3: CASSESLGVETQYF
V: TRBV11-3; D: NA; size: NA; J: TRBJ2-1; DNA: TGTGCCAGCAGCTCGGACTTTTTCAATGAGCAGTTCTTC; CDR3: CASSSDFFNEQFF
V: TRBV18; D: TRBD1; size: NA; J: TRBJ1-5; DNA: TGTGCCAGCTCACCGGCCGCCAGAGGGGGCTTGGAGCCCCAGCATTTT; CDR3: CASSPAARGGLEPQHF
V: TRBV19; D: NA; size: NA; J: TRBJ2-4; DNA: TGTGCCAGTAGGCCGCAGGAATCCCCGGCCAAAAACATTCAGTACTTC; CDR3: CASRPQESPAKNIQYF
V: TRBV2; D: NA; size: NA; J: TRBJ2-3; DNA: TGTGCCAGCAGTGAAGGACTATCGAGGGATACGCAGTATTTT; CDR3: CASSEGLSRDTQYF
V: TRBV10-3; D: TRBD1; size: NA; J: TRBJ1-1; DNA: TGTGCCACCAAAGGTGACAGGGTAAACACTGAAGCTTTCTTT; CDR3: CATKGDRVNTEAFF
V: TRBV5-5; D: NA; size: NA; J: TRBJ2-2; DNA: TGTGCCAGCAGCTTGGTTAGTACGAACACCGGGGAGCTGTTTTTT; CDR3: CASSLVSTNTGELFF
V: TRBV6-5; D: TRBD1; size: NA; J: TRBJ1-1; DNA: TGTGCCAGCACGCTCCGACAGGGGAACACTGAAGCTTTCTTT; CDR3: CASTLRQGNTEAFF
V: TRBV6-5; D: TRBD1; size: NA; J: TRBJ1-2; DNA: TGTGCCAGCAGCCCGGGACAGGGGGAGAGGGGCTACACCTTC; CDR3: CASSPGQGERGYTF
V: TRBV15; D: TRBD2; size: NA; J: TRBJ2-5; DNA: TGTGCCACCAGCAGAAGGACTAGCGGCCGCGGGGAGACCCAGTACTTC; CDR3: CATSRRTSGRGETQYF
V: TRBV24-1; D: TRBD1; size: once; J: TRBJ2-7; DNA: TGTGCCACCAGTGATGGACAGGGCTCCTCCTACGAGCAGTACTTC; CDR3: CATSDGQGSSYEQYF
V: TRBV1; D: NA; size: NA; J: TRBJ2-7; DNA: TGCACCAGCACCCTTTGCCAGGTCTACGAGCAGTACTTC; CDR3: CTSTLCQVYEQYF
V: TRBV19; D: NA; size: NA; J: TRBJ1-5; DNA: TGTGCCAGTGATGGACAGAGACAGGGCAATCAGCCCCAGCATTTT; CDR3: CASDGQRQGNQPQHF
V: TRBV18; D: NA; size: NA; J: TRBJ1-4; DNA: TGTGCCAGCTCACCGTCGGGGGCTAATGAAAAACTGTTTTTT; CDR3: CASSPSGANEKLFF
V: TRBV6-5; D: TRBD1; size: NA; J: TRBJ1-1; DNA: TGTGCCAGCAGGTACCTCTCACAGGGGAGCACTGAAGCTTTCTTT; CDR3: CASRYLSQGSTEAFF
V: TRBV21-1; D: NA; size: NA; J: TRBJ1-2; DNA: TGTGCCAGCAGTACCAGACAGGGGTCAACATATGGCTACACCTTC; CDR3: CASSTRQGSTYGYTF
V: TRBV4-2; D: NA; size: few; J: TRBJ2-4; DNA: TGTGCCAGCAGCCCGGCGGGTCCCTTAGCCAAAAACATTCAGTACTTC; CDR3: CASSPAGPLAKNIQYF
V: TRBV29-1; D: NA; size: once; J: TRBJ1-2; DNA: TGCAGCGTTGAAGAGCAGGGAAACTATGGCTACACCTTC; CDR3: CSVEEQGNYGYTF
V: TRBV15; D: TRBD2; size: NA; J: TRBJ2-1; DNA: TGTGCCACCAGCAGAGATTCAGGGACTAGCGGGGGGTCCCCCTACAATGAGCAGTTCTTC; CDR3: CATSRDSGTSGGSPYNEQFF
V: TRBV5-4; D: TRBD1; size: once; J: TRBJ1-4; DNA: TGTGCCAGCAGCTCCCCGGGGACAGGGAAAGTTTTT; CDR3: CASSSPGTGKVF
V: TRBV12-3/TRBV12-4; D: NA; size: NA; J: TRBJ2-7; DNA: TGTGCCAGCAGTTTATTTCACTACGAGCAGTACTTC; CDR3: CASSLFHYEQYF
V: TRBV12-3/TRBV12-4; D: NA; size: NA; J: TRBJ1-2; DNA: TGTGCCAGCAGTTCGGGACATAACTATGGCTACACCTTC; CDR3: CASSSGHNYGYTF
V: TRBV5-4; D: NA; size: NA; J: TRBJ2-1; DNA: TGTGCCAGCAGCTCCAGGGTCAATGAGCAGTTCTTC; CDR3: CASSSRVNEQFF